This T cell receptor (beta chain) was recorded in a study of T cell repertoires in cytomegalovirus infection (dated by TCRdb to between 2018 and 2021). Background on the whole study: The peptide stimulations were aimed at well-studied HLA-B-restricted epitopes as well as recently identified HLA-C-restricted CMV epitopes, whose presentation resists viral immunomodulation. Because public TCR beta signatures pointed to carriage of CMV infection together with the matching HLA type, the HLA type of each donor mattered for the analysis. Beyond this particular receptor, the publication reports: In both this cohort and an independent cohort of under 450 donors, the cumulative frequency of public TCR beta family members distinguished carriers of CMV infection plus the relevant HLA type. The ex vivo response was dominated by HLA-C-restricted CMV-specific TCR beta clonotypes, and the single most frequent clonotype in two of eight donors was supplied by these HLA-C-restricted clonotypes.

In the paper's terms, the treatment or condition label means: in vitro stimulation with specific CMV peptide epitopes to enrich CMV-specific T cells. Comments on this clonotype: The antigen it binds to is not known. Per-base qualities were not stored, and no clone one base away is much larger.

These reads were obtained on an Illumina HiSeq 1500. Using fastp trimming at Q25 and MiXCR clonotype assembly, TCRdb reanalyzed the public sequencing data and kept in-frame beta chains. A single entry per CDR3 protein holds the most common genes and DNA from its merged rows. The sample contains 300,000 to 400,000 distinct CDR3 sequences, almost 30% of them found a single time. The ten largest clones represent about 20% of the sample. The CDR3, from cysteine to phenylalanine, totals 12 residues. Of the read, only the CDR3 DNA is kept; its 36 bases are in frame from base 1. V lost 5 bases and J lost 7 bases; the stretch between them is 12 bases long. The germline V gene sets CDR1 to SGHAT and CDR2 to FQNNGV.

Here the chain combines TRBV11-2 and TRBJ2-7; a tentative D match to TRBD2 spans 5 bases. This sample comprised cultured PBMCs, obtained from culture after CMV antigen stimulation. This receptor was obtained from a human donor in good health (CMV status not recorded). Some clones in this sample may be carry-over from other donors' samples. The CDR3 is CASSPGPGEQYF. The nucleotide sequence reads as follows: TGTGCCAGCAGCCCCGGGCCGGGGGAGCAGTACTTC.